The clone carrying this T cell receptor beta chain was picked up many times. The antigen is not known. Nobody among the patients had been given any treatment before thyroid surgery. The CDR3 sequence is 13 residues long. Germline V gene data show CDR1 as DFQATT and CDR2 as SNEGSKA (reference sequence). This record comes from a study of metastatic and nonmetastatic thyroid tumors. Whole-study context: Where malignant and benign thyroid patients were concerned, repertoires were compared across blood and tumor or nodule tissue.

Study-wide points: TCR beta diversity was reportedly significantly higher in malignant thyroid tumors than benign nodules, in blood and tumor.

TCRdb reanalyzed the PCR reads via MiXCR. The sample yields about 27,000 clones, roughly 15% seen once. Sequencing was performed on blood. This clonotype was sampled from a male donor with papillary thyroid cancer or a benign thyroid nodule (not recorded which). Some clones in this sample may be carry-over from other donors' samples. V usage is TRBV20-1 and J usage is TRBJ1-2, with 8 bases matching TRBD1. The CDR3 sequence is CTTFLTGVYGYTF. DNA of the CDR3: TGCACCACCTTTTTGACAGGGGTGTATGGCTACACCTTC.